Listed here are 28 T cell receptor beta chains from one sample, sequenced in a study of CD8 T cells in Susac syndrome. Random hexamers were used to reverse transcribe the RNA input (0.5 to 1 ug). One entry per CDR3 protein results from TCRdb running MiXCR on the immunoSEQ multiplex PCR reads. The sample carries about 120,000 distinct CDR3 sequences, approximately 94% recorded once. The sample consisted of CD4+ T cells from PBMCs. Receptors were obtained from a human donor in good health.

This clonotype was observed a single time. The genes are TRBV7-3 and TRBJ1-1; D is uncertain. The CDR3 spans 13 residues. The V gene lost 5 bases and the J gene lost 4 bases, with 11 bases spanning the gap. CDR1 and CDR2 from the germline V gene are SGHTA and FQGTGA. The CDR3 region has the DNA TGTGCCAGCAGCCCCCGGGAGACCACTGAAGCTTTCTTT. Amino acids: CASSPRETTEAFF.

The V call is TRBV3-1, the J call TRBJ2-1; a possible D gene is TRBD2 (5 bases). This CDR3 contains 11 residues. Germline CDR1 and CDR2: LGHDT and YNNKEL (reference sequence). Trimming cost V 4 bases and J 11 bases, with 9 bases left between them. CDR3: CASSLDSQQFF. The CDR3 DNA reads TGTGCCAGCAGCCTGGACTCGCAGCAGTTCTTC.

CDR3 protein: CASSSGLAGMSDTQYF. DNA of the CDR3: TGCGCCAGCAGCTCCGGACTAGCGGGAATGTCGGATACGCAGTATTTT. This chain links TRBV5-1 with TRBJ2-3, with 12 bases matching TRBD2. Germline CDR1 and CDR2: SGHRS and YFSETQ. The CDR3 covers 16 residues. V gave up 3 bases and J gave up 6 bases; unmatched junction bases: 8.

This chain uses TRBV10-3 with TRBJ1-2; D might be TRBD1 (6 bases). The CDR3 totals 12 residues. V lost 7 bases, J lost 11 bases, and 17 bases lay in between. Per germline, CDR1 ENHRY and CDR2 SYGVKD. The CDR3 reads CAITPNREIYTF. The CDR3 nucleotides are TGTGCCATCACCCCGAACAGGGAAATATACACCTTC.

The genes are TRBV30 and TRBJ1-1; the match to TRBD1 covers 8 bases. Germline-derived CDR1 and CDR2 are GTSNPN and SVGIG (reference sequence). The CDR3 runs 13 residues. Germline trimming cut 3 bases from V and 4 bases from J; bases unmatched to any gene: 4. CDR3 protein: CAWSSTGGTEAFF. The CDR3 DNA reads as TGTGCCTGGAGCTCCACAGGGGGCACTGAAGCTTTCTTT.

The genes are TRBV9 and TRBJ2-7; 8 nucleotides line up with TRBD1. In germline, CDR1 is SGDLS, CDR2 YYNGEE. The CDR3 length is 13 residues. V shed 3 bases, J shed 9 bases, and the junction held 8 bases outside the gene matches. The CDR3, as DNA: TGTGCCAGCAGCGAGGGGACAGGTGGAACGCAGTACTTC. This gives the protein CASSEGTGGTQYF.

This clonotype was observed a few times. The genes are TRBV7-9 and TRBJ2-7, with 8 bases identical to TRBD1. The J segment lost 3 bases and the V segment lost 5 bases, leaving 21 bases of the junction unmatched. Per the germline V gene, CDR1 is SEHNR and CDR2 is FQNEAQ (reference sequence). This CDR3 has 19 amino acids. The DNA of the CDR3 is TGTGCCAGCAGCCTTGCCTTTATACGCGGGACAGGTGAACTCTACGAGCAGTACTTC. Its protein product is CASSLAFIRGTGELYEQYF.

CDR3 in DNA: TGTGCCAGCAGCTTACATGGACAGGGGGCAGAGACCCAGTACTTC. Its translation: CASSLHGQGAETQYF. The rearrangement links TRBV7-3 to TRBJ2-5, with 11 positions matching TRBD1. Germline V lookup: CDR1 SGHTA, CDR2 FQGTGA. J was trimmed by 4 bases and V by 2 bases; bases with no gene match: 3. This CDR3 region has 15 residues.

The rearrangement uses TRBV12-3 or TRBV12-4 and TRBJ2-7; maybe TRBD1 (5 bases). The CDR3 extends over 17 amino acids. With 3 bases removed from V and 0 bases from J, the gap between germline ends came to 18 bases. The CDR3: CASSFDSWGSNSYEQYF. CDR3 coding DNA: TGTGCCAGCAGTTTCGATTCCTGGGGCAGTAACTCCTACGAGCAGTACTTC.

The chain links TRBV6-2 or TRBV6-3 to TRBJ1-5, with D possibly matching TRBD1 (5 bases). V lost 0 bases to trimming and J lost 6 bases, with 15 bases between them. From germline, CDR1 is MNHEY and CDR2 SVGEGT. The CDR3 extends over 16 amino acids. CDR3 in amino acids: CASSYSISRVSQPQHF. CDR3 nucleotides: TGTGCCAGCAGTTACTCGATCTCCAGGGTGAGTCAGCCCCAGCATTTT.

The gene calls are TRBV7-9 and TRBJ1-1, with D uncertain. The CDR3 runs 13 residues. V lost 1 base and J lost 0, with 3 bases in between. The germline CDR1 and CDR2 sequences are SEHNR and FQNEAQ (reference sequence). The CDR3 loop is CASSLVMNTEAFF. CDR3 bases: TGTGCCAGCAGCTTAGTAATGAACACTGAAGCTTTCTTT.

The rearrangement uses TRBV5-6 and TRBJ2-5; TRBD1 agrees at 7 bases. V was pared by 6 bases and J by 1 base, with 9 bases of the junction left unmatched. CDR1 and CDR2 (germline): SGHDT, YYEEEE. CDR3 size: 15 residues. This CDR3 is CASKPTGPIQETQYF. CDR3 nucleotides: TGTGCCAGCAAACCGACAGGGCCTATCCAAGAGACCCAGTACTTC.

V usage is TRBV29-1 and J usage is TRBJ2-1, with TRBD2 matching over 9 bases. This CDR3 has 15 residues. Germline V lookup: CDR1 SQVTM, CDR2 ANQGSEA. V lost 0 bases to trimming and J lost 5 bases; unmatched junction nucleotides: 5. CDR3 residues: CSVEDSLAGNNEQFF. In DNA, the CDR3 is TGCAGCGTTGAAGATTCGCTAGCGGGGAACAATGAGCAGTTCTTC.

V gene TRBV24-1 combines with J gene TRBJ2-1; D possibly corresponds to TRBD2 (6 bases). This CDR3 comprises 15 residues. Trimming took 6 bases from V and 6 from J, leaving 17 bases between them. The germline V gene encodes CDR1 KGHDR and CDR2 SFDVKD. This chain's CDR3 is CATSRSGTRGNEQFF. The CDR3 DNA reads TGTGCCACCAGTCGATCGGGAACGCGGGGCAATGAGCAGTTCTTC.

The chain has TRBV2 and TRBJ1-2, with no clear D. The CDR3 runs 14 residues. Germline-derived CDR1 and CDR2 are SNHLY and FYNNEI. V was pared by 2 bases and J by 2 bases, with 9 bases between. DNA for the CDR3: TGTGCCAGCAGTGAACGACGGGGAAACTATGGCTACACCTTC. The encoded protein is CASSERRGNYGYTF.

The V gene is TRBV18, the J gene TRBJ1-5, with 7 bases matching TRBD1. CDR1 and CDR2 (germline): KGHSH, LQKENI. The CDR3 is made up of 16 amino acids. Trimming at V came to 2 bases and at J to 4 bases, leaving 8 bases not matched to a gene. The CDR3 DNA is TGTGCCAGCTCACCAACCGGGACAGCCTTAAATCAGCCCCAGCATTTT. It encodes CASSPTGTALNQPQHF.

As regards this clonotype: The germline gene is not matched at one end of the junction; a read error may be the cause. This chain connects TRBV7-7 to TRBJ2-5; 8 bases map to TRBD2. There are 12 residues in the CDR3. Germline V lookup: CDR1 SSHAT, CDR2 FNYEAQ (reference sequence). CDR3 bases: TGTGCTAGCAAAGCGGGAGACGAGACCCAGTACTTC. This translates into CASKAGDETQYF. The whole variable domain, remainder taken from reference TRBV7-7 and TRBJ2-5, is GAGVSQSPRYKVTKRGQDVTLRCDPISSHATLYWYQQALGQGPEFLTYFNYEAQPDKSGLPSDRFSAERPEGSISTLTIQRTEQRDSAMYRCASKAGDETQYFGPGTRLLVL.

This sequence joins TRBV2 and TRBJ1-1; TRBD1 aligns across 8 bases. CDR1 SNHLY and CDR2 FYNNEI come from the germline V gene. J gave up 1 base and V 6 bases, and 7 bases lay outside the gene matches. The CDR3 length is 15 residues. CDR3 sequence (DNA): TGTGCCAGCAGCGTTCCAGGGGGCAGGAACACTGAAGCTTTCTTT. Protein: CASSVPGGRNTEAFF.

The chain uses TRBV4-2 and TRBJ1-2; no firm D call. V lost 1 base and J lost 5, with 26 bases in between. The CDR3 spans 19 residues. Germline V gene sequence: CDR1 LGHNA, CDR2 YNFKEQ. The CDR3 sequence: CASSQGSRMMGGGPYGYTF. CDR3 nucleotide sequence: TGTGCCAGCAGCCAAGGGTCCAGGATGATGGGAGGAGGGCCGTATGGCTACACCTTC.

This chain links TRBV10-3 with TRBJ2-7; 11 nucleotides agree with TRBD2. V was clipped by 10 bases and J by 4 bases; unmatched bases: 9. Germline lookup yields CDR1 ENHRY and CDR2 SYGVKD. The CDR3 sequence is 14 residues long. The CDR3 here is CATDPGLAGYEQYF. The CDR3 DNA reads TGTGCCACCGACCCCGGACTAGCGGGTTACGAGCAGTACTTC.

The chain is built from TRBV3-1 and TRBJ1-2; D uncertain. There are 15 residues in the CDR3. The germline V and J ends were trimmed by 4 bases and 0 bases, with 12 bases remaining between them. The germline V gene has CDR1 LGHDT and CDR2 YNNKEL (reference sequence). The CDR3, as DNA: TGTGCCAGCAGCCGTTCTGCGGGGACTAACTATGGCTACACCTTC. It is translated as CASSRSAGTNYGYTF.

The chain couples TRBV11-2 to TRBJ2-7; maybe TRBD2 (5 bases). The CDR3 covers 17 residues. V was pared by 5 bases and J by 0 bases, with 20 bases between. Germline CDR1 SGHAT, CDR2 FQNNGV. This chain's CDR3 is CASSPGWRAEYSYEQYF. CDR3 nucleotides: TGTGCCAGCAGCCCCGGATGGCGGGCCGAGTACTCCTACGAGCAGTACTTC.

CDR3 loop: CSVGLGNYGYTF. CDR3 DNA sequence: TGCAGCGTTGGTCTCGGTAACTATGGCTACACCTTC. The chain uses TRBV29-1 and TRBJ1-2, with D unresolved. Germline V gives CDR1 SQVTM, CDR2 ANQGSEA. V gave up 4 bases and J gave up 1 base, with 7 bases separating them. The CDR3 consists of 12 residues.

The CDR3 loop is CASGSEGGNTEAFF. In nucleotides, the CDR3 is TGTGCCAGCGGCTCTGAGGGAGGGAACACTGAAGCTTTCTTT. The chain is built from TRBV2 and TRBJ1-1; D uncertain. V shed 8 bases and J shed 1 base, with 14 bases lying between them. Germline loops: CDR1 SNHLY, CDR2 FYNNEI. The CDR3 sequence is 14 residues long. Supplemented by reference TRBV2 and TRBJ1-1, the full variable domain reads EPEVTQTPSHQVTQMGQEVILRCVPISNHLYFYWYRQILGQKVEFLVSFYNNEISEKSEIFDDQFSVERPDGSNFTLKIRSTKLEDSAMYFCASGSEGGNTEAFFGQGTRLTVV.

CDR3 sequence: CASSFSGQGVSEQYF. CDR3 in DNA: TGTGCCAGCAGCTTCAGTGGACAGGGGGTTTCCGAGCAGTACTTC. The chain recombines TRBV7-9 with TRBJ2-7, with 10 nucleotides matching TRBD1. Germline V lookup: CDR1 SEHNR, CDR2 FQNEAQ (reference sequence). J gave up 6 bases and V 3 bases, and 8 bases lay outside the gene matches. The CDR3 runs to 15 residues.

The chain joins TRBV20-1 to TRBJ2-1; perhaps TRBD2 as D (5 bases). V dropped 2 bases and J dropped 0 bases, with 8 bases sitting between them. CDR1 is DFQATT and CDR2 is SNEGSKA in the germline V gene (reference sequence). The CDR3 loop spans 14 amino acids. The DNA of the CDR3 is TGCAGTGCTAGATTGGGGAGCTCCTACAATGAGCAGTTCTTC. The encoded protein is CSARLGSSYNEQFF.

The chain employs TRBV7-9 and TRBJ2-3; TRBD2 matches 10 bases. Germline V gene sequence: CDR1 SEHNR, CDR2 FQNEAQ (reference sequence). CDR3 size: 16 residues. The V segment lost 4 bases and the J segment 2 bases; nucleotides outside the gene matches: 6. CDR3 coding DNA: TGTGCCAGCAGCTCTAGCGGGAGTCAGTTCACAGATACGCAGTATTTT. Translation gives CASSSSGSQFTDTQYF. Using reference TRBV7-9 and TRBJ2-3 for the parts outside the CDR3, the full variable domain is DTGVSQNPRHKITKRGQNVTFRCDPISEHNRLYWYRQTLGQGPEFLTYFQNEAQLEKSRLLSDRFSAERPKGSFSTLEIQRTEQGDSAMYLCASSSSGSQFTDTQYFGPGTRLTVL.

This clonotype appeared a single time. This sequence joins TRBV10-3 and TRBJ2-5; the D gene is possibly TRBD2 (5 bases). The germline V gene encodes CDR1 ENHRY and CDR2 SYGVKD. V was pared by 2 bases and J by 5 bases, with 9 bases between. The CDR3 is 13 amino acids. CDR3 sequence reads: CAISERSGETQYF. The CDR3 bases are TGTGCCATCAGTGAGAGGTCGGGGGAGACCCAGTACTTC.